This TCR beta chain was identified during a study of shared clonotypes between healthy human individuals. The table came from immunoSEQ multiplex PCR; TCRdb's copy has only in-frame clones and leaves some out. The table has over a million clones, approximately 97% seen once. The ends lost 5 bases at V and 4 bases at J; junction bases unmatched: 4. CDR1 and CDR2 (germline): SGHVS, FNYEAQ. The CDR3 contains 15 residues. The sequence came from a man aged 25-45 years in good health. The sequenced material came from naive CD4+ T cells sorted from blood. The subset was: CD45RA+ positively selected. The chain recombines TRBV7-6 with TRBJ2-3, with TRBD2 matching 12 bases. CDR3 in DNA: TGTGCCAGCAGCCCTCTAGCGGGAGGGCCAGATACGCAGTATTTT. It yields the protein CASSPLAGGPDTQYF.